This is a list of T cell receptor beta chains from one sample in a study of T cells in tumors after PD-1 blockade. Profiled with immunoSEQ multiplex PCR; TCRdb holds only in-frame clones, not every one. Among fewer than 35,000 clones listed, around four fifths were seen once. The material was PBMCs, obtained before anti-PD-1 treatment. Receptors were obtained from a human donor with basal cell carcinoma. Both conserved end residues are part of each CDR3. A D gene is named only where the DNA matches it firmly. Expanded clones are given a class, and other clones once, few, many or no size at all.

d_gene: .; v_gene: TRBV14; j_gene: TRBJ1-5; abundance: few; CDR3nt: TGTGCCAGCAGCCAAGGTCTGGATCAGCCCCAGCATTTT; CDR3aa: CASSQGLDQPQHF
d_gene: .; v_gene: TRBV19; j_gene: TRBJ1-2; abundance: .; CDR3nt: TGTGCCAGTAGTATAGGGGGCAGCTATGGCTACACCTTC; CDR3aa: CASSIGGSYGYTF
d_gene: TRBD1; v_gene: TRBV19; j_gene: TRBJ1-3; abundance: .; CDR3nt: TGTGCCAGTAGTATAATAGGGACAGGGTCTGGAAACACCATATATTTT; CDR3aa: CASSIIGTGSGNTIYF
d_gene: TRBD2; v_gene: TRBV6-5; j_gene: TRBJ2-5; abundance: .; CDR3nt: TGTGCCAGCAGTTACCTACTAGCGGGAAAAGAGACCCAGTACTTC; CDR3aa: CASSYLLAGKETQYF
d_gene: TRBD1; v_gene: TRBV5-4; j_gene: TRBJ2-2; abundance: .; CDR3nt: TGTGCCAGCAGCTGGGGACAGGGTTCCGGGGAGCTGTTTTTT; CDR3aa: CASSWGQGSGELFF
d_gene: TRBD1; v_gene: TRBV5-1; j_gene: TRBJ2-5; abundance: few; CDR3nt: TGCGCCAGCAGCTTAATGGACAGGGAGGAGACCCAGTACTTC; CDR3aa: CASSLMDREETQYF
d_gene: .; v_gene: TRBV19; j_gene: TRBJ1-5; abundance: .; CDR3nt: TGTGCCAGTAGTATAGATCCCCCGACAACCGGCCCGAATCAGCCCCAGCATTTT; CDR3aa: CASSIDPPTTGPNQPQHF
d_gene: .; v_gene: TRBV12-2; j_gene: TRBJ1-5; abundance: .; CDR3nt: TGTGCAAGTCGCCTTAGGGGGGACAGGGGGTCCCTCAATCAGCCCCAGCATTTT; CDR3aa: CASRLRGDRGSLNQPQHF
d_gene: TRBD2; v_gene: TRBV6-4; j_gene: TRBJ2-3; abundance: .; CDR3nt: TGTGCCAGCAGTGCCAATGGAGCGGGGGGAACAGATACGCAGTATTTT; CDR3aa: CASSANGAGGTDTQYF
d_gene: .; v_gene: TRBV18; j_gene: TRBJ1-2; abundance: .; CDR3nt: TGTGCCAGCTCACCCACGGCGGGTAGCGGGGGCTATGGCTACACCTTC; CDR3aa: CASSPTAGSGGYGYTF
d_gene: .; v_gene: TRBV6-2/TRBV6-3; j_gene: TRBJ2-1; abundance: .; CDR3nt: TGTGCCAGCAGTTATTATGGGGCCACCTACAATGAGCAGTTCTTC; CDR3aa: CASSYYGATYNEQFF
d_gene: .; v_gene: TRBV3-1/TRBV3-2; j_gene: TRBJ1-5; abundance: .; CDR3nt: TGTGCCAGCAGCCAACCAGAAGCGCTACACGGCCTCTCCTATAGCAATCAGCCCCAGCATTTT; CDR3aa: CASSQPEALHGLSYSNQPQHF
d_gene: TRBD2; v_gene: TRBV6-5; j_gene: TRBJ2-1; abundance: .; CDR3nt: TGTGCCAGCAGTTCGGGACTAGCGGGCTCCTACAATGAGCAGTTCTTC; CDR3aa: CASSSGLAGSYNEQFF
d_gene: .; v_gene: TRBV3-1/TRBV3-2; j_gene: TRBJ2-5; abundance: .; CDR3nt: TGTGCCAGCACGCTAGAGGCCCAAGAGACCCAGTACTTC; CDR3aa: CASTLEAQETQYF
d_gene: .; v_gene: TRBV2; j_gene: TRBJ2-7; abundance: .; CDR3nt: TGTGCCAGCATTCGAACCGGACAGCCGGGGTACGAGCAGTACTTC; CDR3aa: CASIRTGQPGYEQYF
d_gene: TRBD1; v_gene: TRBV18; j_gene: TRBJ2-2; abundance: .; CDR3nt: TGTGCCAGCTCGACTAAAACAGGGGAATGGAAGAGAGGGGAGCTGTTTTTT; CDR3aa: CASSTKTGEWKRGELFF